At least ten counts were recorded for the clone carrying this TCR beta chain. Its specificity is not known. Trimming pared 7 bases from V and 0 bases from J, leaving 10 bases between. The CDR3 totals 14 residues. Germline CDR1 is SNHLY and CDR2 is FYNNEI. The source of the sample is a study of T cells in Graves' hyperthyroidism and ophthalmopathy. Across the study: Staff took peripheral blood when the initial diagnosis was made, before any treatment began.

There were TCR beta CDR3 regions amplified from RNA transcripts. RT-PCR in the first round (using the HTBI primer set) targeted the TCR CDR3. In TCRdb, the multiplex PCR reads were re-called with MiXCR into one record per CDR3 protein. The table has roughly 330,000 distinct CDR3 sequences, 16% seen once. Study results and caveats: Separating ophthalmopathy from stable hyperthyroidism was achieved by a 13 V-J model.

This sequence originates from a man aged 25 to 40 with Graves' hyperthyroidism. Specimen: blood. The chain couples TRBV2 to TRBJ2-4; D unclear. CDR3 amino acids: CASKKGIAKNIQYF. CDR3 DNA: TGTGCCAGCAAAAAGGGAATAGCCAAAAACATTCAGTACTTC.